A single sample is the source of the 3 T cell receptor beta chains below, sequenced in a study of T cells after yellow fever vaccination. TCRdb analysed the 5' RACE reads with MiXCR anew, one entry per CDR3 protein. The sample lists 250,000 or so distinct CDR3 sequences; roughly 3.5% were seen once. The sequencing used PBMCs, collected 15 days after the yellow fever booster vaccination. These receptors originate from a man younger than 30 who received the YFV17D yellow fever vaccine.

This clonotype occurred many times. V and J are TRBV5-1 and TRBJ1-2; D unclear. The V end was cut by 0 bases, the J end by 7 bases, with 7 bases between. The germline V gene has CDR1 SGHRS and CDR2 YFSETQ. The length of the CDR3 is 12 residues. DNA of the CDR3: TGCGCCAGCAGCTTGGATACAGCTGGCTACACCTTC. Translating gives CASSLDTAGYTF.

The J gene is TRBJ2-5, the V gene TRBV6-6; D is possibly TRBD2 (5 bases). The CDR3 has 11 amino acids. Trimming removed 5 bases from V and 5 bases from J, with 6 bases in between. CDR1 and CDR2 (germline): MNHNY, SVGAGI (reference sequence). The CDR3, as DNA: TGTGCCAGCAGTCAGCGGGAGACCCAGTACTTC. Translating gives CASSQRETQYF.

This clonotype appeared many times. The genes are TRBV20-1 and TRBJ1-1, with 7 bases matching TRBD1. Trimming removed 0 bases from V and 0 bases from J; junction bases left unmatched: 4. This CDR3 is 15 amino acids long. CDR1 is DFQATT, CDR2 SNEGSKA, per germline (reference sequence). CDR3 region: CSARDGRGLNTEAFF. The CDR3 DNA sequence: TGCAGTGCTAGAGATGGTAGGGGGCTGAACACTGAAGCTTTCTTT.